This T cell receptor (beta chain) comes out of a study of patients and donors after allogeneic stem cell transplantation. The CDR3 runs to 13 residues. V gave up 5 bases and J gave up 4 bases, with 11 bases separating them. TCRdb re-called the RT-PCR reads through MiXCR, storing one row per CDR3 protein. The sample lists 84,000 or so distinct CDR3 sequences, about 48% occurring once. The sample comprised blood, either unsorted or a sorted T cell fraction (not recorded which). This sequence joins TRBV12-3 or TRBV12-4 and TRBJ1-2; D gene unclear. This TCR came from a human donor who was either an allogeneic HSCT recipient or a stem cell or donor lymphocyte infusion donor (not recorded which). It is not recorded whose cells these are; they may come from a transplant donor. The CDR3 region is CASSPGPGYGYTF. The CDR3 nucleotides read TGTGCCAGCAGTCCAGGTCCGGGCTATGGCTACACCTTC.